This T cell receptor (beta chain) derives from a study of T cells in Graves' hyperthyroidism and ophthalmopathy. Germline lookup yields CDR1 KGHSH and CDR2 LQKENI. Trimming left V 3 bases short and J 1 base short, with 15 bases between. The length of the CDR3 is 16 residues. Study results and limitations: Classification by a 13 V-J model distinguished ophthalmopathy from stable hyperthyroidism.

What was amplified from RNA transcripts were TCR beta CDR3 regions. RT-PCR in the first round (using the HTBI primer set) targeted the TCR CDR3. TCRdb re-called the multiplex PCR reads with MiXCR, one entry per CDR3 protein. The sample contains almost 500,000 distinct CDR3 sequences, about 20% of which appear only once. As for this clonotype: What it binds is unknown.

The clonotype was recovered from a woman aged 65 to 85 with Graves' ophthalmopathy. What was sequenced was blood. The chain links TRBV18 to TRBJ1-2, with D possibly TRBD1 on 6 matching bases. The CDR3 spells CASSPSTGTHNYGYTF. CDR3 nucleotide sequence: TGTGCCAGCTCACCTTCCACAGGGACCCATAACTATGGCTACACCTTC.